This TCR beta chain was recorded in a study of T cells in Graves' hyperthyroidism and ophthalmopathy (dated by TCRdb to between 2017 and 2020). Study-wide context: To identify TCR V-J signatures that set the groups apart, the researchers used a discovery cohort of 100 patients, made up of under 50 with Graves' ophthalmopathy and some 55 with stable Graves' hyperthyroidism. Once sampling was done, hyperthyroidism patients were given methimazole at a starting dose of 30 mg daily, whereas ophthalmopathy patients were given high-dose intravenous methylprednisolone. The roughly 90 discovery patients were divided at random into training and test sets in a 7:3 ratio. An independent validation cohort of fewer than 20 hyperthyroidism patients and 17 patients who later progressed to ophthalmopathy tested prospective prediction of ophthalmopathy. The paper describes TCR Vbeta CDR3 sequencing of 135 peripheral blood samples, made up of some 42 ophthalmopathy patients, roughly 75 hyperthyroidism patients and 17 progressor patients. In roughly six Graves' hyperthyroidism patients, the study also compared T-cell repertoires from thyroid tissue with T-cell repertoires from blood. What the study reported, not specific to this receptor: Most expanded thyroid clonotypes (frequency above 0.001) were also found in blood, which suggests that blood repertoires may mirror thyroid immune responses. No statistical method was used to set the sample size in advance, and investigators knew the group allocation. A 13 V-J signature model separated ophthalmopathy from stable hyperthyroidism, with nearly 90% sensitivity and around 84% specificity in cross-validation and 80%/75% in testing. During validation, the model predicted progression to ophthalmopathy a median of around 6 months ahead of onset, with almost 71% sensitivity and about 75% specificity.

A word on this clonotype: Its target antigen remains unknown. A junction boundary mismatches the germline segment, possibly from a read error.

The TCR beta CDR3 regions were amplified from the RNA transcripts. For the first round of RT-PCR on the TCR CDR3, the HTBI primer set was used together with the Qiagen OneStep RT-PCR kit. The libraries were constructed in a second round of multiplex PCR and then size-selected and purified. Paired-end sequencing of the libraries was performed with 100 bp reads on an Illumina HiSeq2000. Processing in the source paper ran as follows. Raw data were processed with SOAPnuke, discarding reads with adapters, uncalled bases, mean Phred below 15, or no exact constant-primer or identifier match. High-quality paired reads were merged with COPE v1.2.5, and unique nucleotide sequences were defined as clonotypes. Clonotypes were aligned to IMGT TRBV, TRBD and TRBJ reference segments using MiTCR v1.1. Analysis was restricted to V-J combinations with a frequency above 0.0001, which covered 99.2% of repertoires. The TCS score was defined as F50 (clonal expansion) divided by E x V (chaos), with BLOSUM62-based TCRdist calculated between CDR3 peptides within each V-J. Welch's t-statistics and random forest reduced some 510 V-J features to 10 to 15, which were used in a naive Bayes classifier (R e1071). Thyroid-blood repertoire similarity was quantified with the Morisita-Horn index. In-frame beta chains were kept once TCRdb had trimmed the public reads at Q25 with fastp and called clones with MiXCR. CDR3 protein duplicates are merged, each entry listing the most common genes and DNA. TCRdb, not the authors, supplied the V and J calls. For this sample the table gives about 98,000 distinct CDR3 sequences, of which 35% to 45% were detected only once. The top ten clones comprise 10% of the sample.

Graves' hyperthyroidism was defined as stable when no progression to ophthalmopathy occurred over 18 months of follow-up. Hyperthyroidism patients were aged 18 to 65 years and newly diagnosed, with disease duration of less than 2 months. Exclusion was applied to patients with uncontrolled infections, other autoimmune diseases, pregnancy or lactation. Clinical symptoms, serum thyroxine and TRAb, thyroid ultrasound, and orbital computed tomography formed the basis for the diagnoses. Total RNA was extracted with Trizol reagent, and quality was checked on an Agilent 2100 Bioanalyzer. Sequencing was carried out using peripheral blood or thyroid tissue (not recorded which). This TCR derives from a woman younger than 45 with Graves' hyperthyroidism.

Here is the DNA: TGTGCCGTCAGTGACCTACCCGGGACAGACAATGGCTACACCTTC. Translated, it reads CAVSDLPGTDNGYTF. The chain was built from TRBV10-3 and TRBJ1-2, and TRBD1 aligns with 7 junction nucleotides. From the cysteine through the phenylalanine, the CDR3 covers 15 amino acids. The DNA shown is the 45-base CDR3, in frame from base 1. CDR1 and CDR2 were assigned from the germline V gene as ENHRY and SYGVKD.